Below, 26 T cell receptor beta chains from the same sample are listed, as sequenced in a study of blood T cell repertoires in COVID-19. TCRdb keeps only in-frame clones here, not all; method: immunoSEQ multiplex PCR. This sample carries nearly 350,000 clones, more than 75% of them seen once, and the ten largest clones take around 6%. What was sequenced was peripheral blood. The receptors come from a woman aged 50 to 60 with COVID-19, enrolled during active disease.

J is TRBJ2-5 and V is TRBV9; 9 bases agree with TRBD2. The CDR3 runs 15 residues. V was pared by 2 bases and J by 5 bases, with 7 bases of the junction left unmatched. Germline V gene sequence: CDR1 SGDLS, CDR2 YYNGEE. CDR3 in amino acids: CASSVNSGRHETQYF. CDR3 DNA: TGTGCCAGCAGCGTCAATAGCGGGAGACACGAGACCCAGTACTTC.

The chain is built from TRBV18 and TRBJ2-1; 12 bases align to TRBD2. The CDR3 is 15 residues long. The V segment lost 3 bases and the J segment 6 bases; nucleotides outside the gene matches: 3. Germline V gene lookup returns CDR1 KGHSH and CDR2 LQKENI. CDR3 DNA sequence: TGTGCCAGCTCACCGACTAGCGGGAGAACCAATGAGCAGTTCTTC. The encoded protein is CASSPTSGRTNEQFF.

The chain is built from TRBV5-6 and TRBJ2-7, with D possibly matching TRBD1 (6 bases). The CDR3 has 13 amino acids. V gave up 5 bases and J gave up 0 bases, with 9 bases separating them. Germline values: CDR1 SGHDT, CDR2 YYEEEE. The CDR3 sequence: CASRGDTSYEQYF. As DNA, the CDR3 is TGTGCCAGCAGGGGGGACACCTCCTACGAGCAGTACTTC. Filled out from reference TRBV5-6 and TRBJ2-7, the complete variable domain reads DAGVTQSPTHLIKTRGQQVTLRCSPKSGHDTVSWYQQALGQGPQFIFQYYEEEERQRGNFPDRFSGHQFPNYSSELNVNALLLGDSALYLCASRGDTSYEQYFGPGTRLTVT.

The J gene is TRBJ2-1, the V gene TRBV24-1; TRBD2 agrees at 11 bases. Per the germline V gene, CDR1 is KGHDR and CDR2 is SFDVKD. CDR3 length: 17 residues. The V gene end was trimmed by 4 bases and the J gene end by 0 bases; junction bases not matched to a gene: 4. The CDR3 here is CATSDYGTSGSYNEQFF. For the CDR3, the DNA is TGTGCCACCAGTGACTACGGGACTAGCGGCTCCTACAATGAGCAGTTCTTC.

V is TRBV3-1 (or the pseudogene TRBV3-2) and J is TRBJ2-7; 12 bases are a match to TRBD1. Germline CDR1 LGHDT, CDR2 YNNKEL (reference sequence). Unmatched junction bases numbered 13, after V lost 1 base and J lost 0 bases. The CDR3 contains 20 residues. This CDR3 is CASSQVPPGQGATPSYEQYF. DNA of the CDR3: TGTGCCAGCAGCCAAGTACCCCCGGGACAGGGGGCAACCCCCTCCTACGAGCAGTACTTC.

The sample holds a few counts of this clone. The chain uses TRBV6-6 and TRBJ1-1; TRBD1 might be the D (5 bases). Between the trimmed V and J ends, which lost 6 bases and 5 bases, there was a span of 16 bases. CDR3 length: 14 residues. From germline, CDR1 is MNHNY and CDR2 SVGAGI (reference sequence). CDR3 sequence: CASRTERGSTEAFF. CDR3 nucleotide sequence: TGTGCCAGCAGGACAGAACGGGGGTCGACTGAAGCTTTCTTT.

The chain joins TRBV27 to TRBJ2-2; 8 bases are shared with TRBD2. The CDR3 runs to 16 residues. V dropped 5 bases and J dropped 5; count of bases not matched to a gene: 10. Per the germline V gene, CDR1 is MNHEY and CDR2 is SMNVEV (reference sequence). CDR3 protein: CASSAKAGVGTGELFF. For the CDR3, the DNA is TGTGCCAGCAGTGCTAAAGCGGGAGTGGGTACCGGGGAGCTGTTTTTT.

V and J are TRBV30 and TRBJ2-1, with no clear D. CDR3 size: 15 residues. V dropped 2 bases and J dropped 0 bases, with 11 bases sitting between them. The germline V gene encodes CDR1 GTSNPN and CDR2 SVGIG (reference sequence). CDR3 bases: TGTGCCTGGAGTAGAACACGGAGCTCCTACAATGAGCAGTTCTTC. This codes for CAWSRTRSSYNEQFF. The entire variable domain, with the rest obtained from reference TRBV30 and TRBJ2-1, is as follows: SQTIHQWPATLVQPVGSPLSLECTVEGTSNPNLYWYRQAAGRGLQLLFYSVGIGQISSEVPQNLSASRPQDRQFILSSKKLLLSDSGFYLCAWSRTRSSYNEQFFGPGTRLTVL.

CDR3 nucleotides: TGTGCCAGCAGTAAGACAGGGTACACAGATACGCAGTATTTT. The encoded protein is CASSKTGYTDTQYF. The chain uses TRBV28 and TRBJ2-3; TRBD1 agrees at 7 bases. CDR1 and CDR2 from the germline V gene are MDHEN and SYDVKM. The CDR3 runs 14 residues. V dropped 5 bases and J dropped 2; count of bases not matched to a gene: 4.

The V gene is TRBV2, the J gene TRBJ1-2; the D gene is possibly TRBD1 (5 bases). Per germline, CDR1 SNHLY and CDR2 FYNNEI. V was shortened by 7 bases and J by 5 bases, with 23 bases between the two germline ends. The length of the CDR3 is 16 residues. In DNA form, the CDR3 reads TGTGCCAGCACCGGATGGGACCCGGGAGTTAATTATGGCTACACCTTC. Residues: CASTGWDPGVNYGYTF.

The DNA of the CDR3 is TGTGCCAGCAGCCTTCTTTATAGCTGGCGGGAGACTGAGCAGTTCTTC. Translation gives CASSLLYSWRETEQFF. The chain is built from TRBV7-9 and TRBJ2-1, with TRBD2 identical over 7 bases. There are 16 residues in the CDR3. Per the germline V gene, CDR1 is SEHNR and CDR2 is FQNEAQ (reference sequence). With 5 bases clipped from V and 9 bases from J, the junction kept 16 bases outside the gene matches.

In nucleotides, the CDR3 is TGTGCCAGTAGTATAGTTGAGACAAGGGAAAAACTGTTTTTT. It encodes CASSIVETREKLFF. The chain is built from TRBV19 and TRBJ1-4, with no clear D. This CDR3 spans 14 amino acids. Per the germline V gene, CDR1 is LNHDA and CDR2 is SQIVND (reference sequence). V lost 1 base, J lost 8 bases, and 11 bases lay in between.

A remark on this clone: Other nucleotide sequences from this sample produce the same CDR3. The chain employs TRBV5-1 and TRBJ1-5; 8 bases are shared with TRBD1. The V gene end was trimmed by 4 bases and the J gene end by 4 bases; junction bases not matched to a gene: 4. The CDR3 is 14 residues long. Germline V gives CDR1 SGHRS, CDR2 YFSETQ. As DNA, the CDR3 is TGCGCCAGCAGCCTAGGGACAGGAAATCAGCCCCAGCATTTT. This codes for CASSLGTGNQPQHF.

This chain connects TRBV5-6 to TRBJ1-5, with 9 bases identical to TRBD1. V lost 4 bases to trimming and J lost 7 bases; unmatched junction nucleotides: 12. The germline gives CDR1 SGHDT, CDR2 YYEEEE. The CDR3 is made up of 16 amino acids. The CDR3 is CASSEAGTGLWQPQHF. The DNA for the CDR3 is TGTGCCAGCAGCGAAGCCGGGACAGGGCTTTGGCAGCCCCAGCATTTT.

Regarding this clone: Since a much larger clone is just one base distant, this may be a read error. The J gene is TRBJ1-5, the V gene TRBV7-8; D call uncertain. This CDR3 region has 14 residues. Germline CDR1 and CDR2: SGHVS and FQNEAQ. V was clipped by 1 base and J by 2 bases, with 6 bases between them. The CDR3 here is CASSLGGGNQPQHF. In DNA form, the CDR3 reads TGTGCCAGCAGCTTAGGCGGGGGCAATCAGCCCCAGCATTTT. Full variable domain (outside the CDR3, taken from reference TRBV7-8 and TRBJ1-5): GAGVSQSPRYKVAKRGQDVALRCDPISGHVSLFWYQQALGQGPEFLTYFQNEAQLDKSGLPSDRFFAERPEGSVSTLKIQRTQQEDSAVYLCASSLGGGNQPQHFGDGTRLSIL.

The chain couples TRBV7-6 to TRBJ1-3; D may be TRBD1 (6 bases). The CDR3 spans 17 residues. Trimming took off 4 bases at V and 0 bases at J, with 16 bases between the two ends. CDR1 and CDR2 (germline): SGHVS, FNYEAQ. CDR3 DNA sequence: TGTGCCAGCAGCTATGGGACATCCCAAGCCTCTGGAAACACCATATATTTT. Protein sequence: CASSYGTSQASGNTIYF.

This chain links TRBV5-6 with TRBJ1-2, with D possibly being TRBD1 (5 bases). Germline V gene lookup returns CDR1 SGHDT and CDR2 YYEEEE. This CDR3 is 17 amino acids long. The V gene lost 0 bases and the J gene lost 4 bases, with 19 bases spanning the gap. CDR3 sequence reads: CASSLVWRTGGVYGYTF. The CDR3 bases are TGTGCCAGCAGCTTGGTTTGGAGGACCGGGGGGGTCTATGGCTACACCTTC.

V is TRBV5-6 and J is TRBJ2-7; 11 bases line up with TRBD1. After removal of 3 bases from V and 0 bases from J, the junction contained 2 bases not matched to a gene. Germline V gene lookup returns CDR1 SGHDT and CDR2 YYEEEE. CDR3 size: 15 residues. This CDR3 reads CASSSGTGGSYEQYF. CDR3 bases: TGTGCCAGCAGCTCCGGGACAGGGGGCTCCTACGAGCAGTACTTC. The full variable domain, with the rest looked up from reference TRBV5-6 and TRBJ2-7, is DAGVTQSPTHLIKTRGQQVTLRCSPKSGHDTVSWYQQALGQGPQFIFQYYEEEERQRGNFPDRFSGHQFPNYSSELNVNALLLGDSALYLCASSSGTGGSYEQYFGPGTRLTVT.

This chain links TRBV2 with TRBJ2-5, with 8 bases that match TRBD1. The V gene end was trimmed by 5 bases and the J gene end by 5 bases; junction bases not matched to a gene: 1. The germline CDR1 and CDR2 sequences are SNHLY and FYNNEI. This CDR3 has 12 residues. The CDR3 spells CASSRDRETQYF. In DNA form, the CDR3 reads TGTGCCAGCAGTAGGGACAGGGAGACCCAGTACTTC.

The chain uses TRBV6-2 or TRBV6-3 and TRBJ1-5, with 7 bases fitting TRBD1. Germline V gives CDR1 MNHEY, CDR2 SVGEGT. The ends lost 2 bases at V and 0 bases at J; junction bases unmatched: 1. The CDR3 has 15 amino acids. CDR3 coding DNA: TGTGCCAGCAGTTACGGGACAGTTAGCAATCAGCCCCAGCATTTT. Translating gives CASSYGTVSNQPQHF.

The chain is built from TRBV6-5 and TRBJ2-1; TRBD2 aligns across 8 bases. V was pared by 6 bases and J by 1 base, with 5 bases of the junction left unmatched. The CDR3 runs to 15 residues. Germline lookup yields CDR1 MNHEY and CDR2 SVGAGI. For the CDR3, the DNA is TGTGCCAGCAGGACGGGAGGGGGGTCCTACAATGAGCAGTTCTTC. Encoded protein: CASRTGGGSYNEQFF.

This sequence joins TRBV5-4 and TRBJ2-3, with TRBD1 matching over 9 bases. In germline, CDR1 is SGHNT, CDR2 YYREEE (reference sequence). With V trimmed by 3 bases and J by 2 bases, 7 bases remained unmatched. The CDR3 is 16 amino acids. This chain's CDR3 is CASSYPGQGYTDTQYF. The CDR3 DNA reads as TGTGCCAGCAGCTATCCGGGACAGGGTTACACAGATACGCAGTATTTT.

The chain couples TRBV15 to TRBJ2-3; 8 bases are shared with TRBD2. Per the germline V gene, CDR1 is LNHNV and CDR2 is YYDKDF (reference sequence). The CDR3 extends over 16 amino acids. V was pared by 5 bases and J by 3 bases, with 10 bases of the junction left unmatched. The CDR3 DNA reads TGTGCCACCAGCCACCCGGTGGCTAGCGGGACAGATACGCAGTATTTT. This sequence encodes CATSHPVASGTDTQYF.

The CDR3 region is CASSLLLTGGITEAFF. DNA of the CDR3: TGTGCCAGCAGCTTACTGTTGACAGGGGGCATCACTGAAGCTTTCTTT. This chain connects TRBV11-1 to TRBJ1-1, with 10 nucleotides matching TRBD1. CDR3 length: 16 residues. After removal of 2 bases from V and 4 bases from J, the junction contained 7 bases not matched to a gene. Germline V gene data show CDR1 as SGHAT and CDR2 as FQDESV (reference sequence).

J is TRBJ2-3 and V is TRBV27, with 7 bases fitting TRBD1. Germline CDR1 is MNHEY and CDR2 is SMNVEV (reference sequence). CDR3 size: 14 residues. V shed 5 bases and J 3 bases; nucleotides not matched to a gene: 5. This CDR3 is CASSQDRATDTQYF. The CDR3 DNA reads as TGTGCCAGCAGTCAAGACAGGGCAACAGATACGCAGTATTTT.

The rearrangement links TRBV18 to TRBJ2-3; 15 nucleotides agree with TRBD2. Germline loops: CDR1 KGHSH, CDR2 LQKENI. With V trimmed by 6 bases and J by 0 bases, 7 bases remained unmatched. This CDR3 contains 18 residues. Here the CDR3 DNA reads TGTGCCAGCTCCCCAGGGACTAGCGGGAGGACGAGCACAGATACGCAGTATTTT. The encoded protein is CASSPGTSGRTSTDTQYF. Based on the CDR3 plus reference TRBV18 and TRBJ2-3, the full variable domain is NAGVMQNPRHLVRRRGQEARLRCSPMKGHSHVYWYRQLPEEGLKFMVYLQKENIIDESGMPKERFSAEFPKEGPSILRIQQVVRGDSAAYFCASSPGTSGRTSTDTQYFGPGTRLTVL.